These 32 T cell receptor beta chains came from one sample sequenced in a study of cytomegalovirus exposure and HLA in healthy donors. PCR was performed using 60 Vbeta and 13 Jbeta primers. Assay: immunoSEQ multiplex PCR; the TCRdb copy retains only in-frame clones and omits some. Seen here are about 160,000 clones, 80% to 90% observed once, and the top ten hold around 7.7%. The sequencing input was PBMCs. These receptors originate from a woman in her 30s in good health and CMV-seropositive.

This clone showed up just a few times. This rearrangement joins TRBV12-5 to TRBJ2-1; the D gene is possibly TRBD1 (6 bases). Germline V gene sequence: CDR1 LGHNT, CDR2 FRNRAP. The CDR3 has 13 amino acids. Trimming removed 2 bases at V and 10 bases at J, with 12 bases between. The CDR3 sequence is CASGLSPDREQFF. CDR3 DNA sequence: TGTGCTAGTGGTTTGAGCCCGGACAGAGAGCAGTTCTTC.

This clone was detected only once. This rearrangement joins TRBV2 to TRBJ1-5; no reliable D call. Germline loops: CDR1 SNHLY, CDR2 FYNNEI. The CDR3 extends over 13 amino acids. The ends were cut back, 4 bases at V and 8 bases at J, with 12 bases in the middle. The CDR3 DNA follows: TGTGCCAGCAGTGCTAGGTTTTGGGAGCCCCAGCATTTT. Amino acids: CASSARFWEPQHF. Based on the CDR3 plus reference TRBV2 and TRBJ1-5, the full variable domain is EPEVTQTPSHQVTQMGQEVILRCVPISNHLYFYWYRQILGQKVEFLVSFYNNEISEKSEIFDDQFSVERPDGSNFTLKIRSTKLEDSAMYFCASSARFWEPQHFGDGTRLSIL.

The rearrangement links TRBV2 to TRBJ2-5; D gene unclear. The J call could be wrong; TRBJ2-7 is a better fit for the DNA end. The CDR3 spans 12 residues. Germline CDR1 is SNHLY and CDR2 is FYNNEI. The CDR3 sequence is CASSVGFYEQYF. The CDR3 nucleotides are TGTGCCAGCAGTGTCGGGTTCTACGAGCAGTACTTC.

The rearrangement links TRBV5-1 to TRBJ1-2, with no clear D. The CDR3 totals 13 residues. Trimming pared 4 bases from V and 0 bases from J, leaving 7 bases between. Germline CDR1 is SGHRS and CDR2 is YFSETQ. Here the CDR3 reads CASSVRSNYGYTF. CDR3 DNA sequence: TGCGCCAGCAGCGTCAGATCTAACTATGGCTACACCTTC.

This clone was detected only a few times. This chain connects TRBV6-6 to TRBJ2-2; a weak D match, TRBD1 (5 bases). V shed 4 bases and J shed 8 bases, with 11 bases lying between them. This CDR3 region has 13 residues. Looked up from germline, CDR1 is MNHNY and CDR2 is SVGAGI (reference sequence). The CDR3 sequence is CASSLRGNGELFF. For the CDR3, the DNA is TGTGCCAGCAGTTTAAGGGGTAATGGGGAGCTGTTTTTT.

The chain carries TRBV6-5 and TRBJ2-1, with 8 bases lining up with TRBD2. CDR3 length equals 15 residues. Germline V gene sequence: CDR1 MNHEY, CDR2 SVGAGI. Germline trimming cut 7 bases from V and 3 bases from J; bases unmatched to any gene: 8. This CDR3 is CASTPGGASYNEQFF. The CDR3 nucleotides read TGTGCCAGCACCCCGGGAGGGGCGAGCTACAATGAGCAGTTCTTC.

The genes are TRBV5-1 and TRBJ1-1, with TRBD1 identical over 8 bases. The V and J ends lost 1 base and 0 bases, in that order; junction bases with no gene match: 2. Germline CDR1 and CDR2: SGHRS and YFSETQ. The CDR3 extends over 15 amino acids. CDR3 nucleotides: TGCGCCAGCAGCTTGTGGACAGGGCTGAACACTGAAGCTTTCTTT. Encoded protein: CASSLWTGLNTEAFF.

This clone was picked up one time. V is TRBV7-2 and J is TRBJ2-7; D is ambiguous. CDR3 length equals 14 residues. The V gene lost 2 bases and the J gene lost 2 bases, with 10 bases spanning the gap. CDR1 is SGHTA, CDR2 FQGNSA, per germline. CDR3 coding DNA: TGTGCCAGCAGCTTACCAACAGTTACCTACGAGCAGTACTTC. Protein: CASSLPTVTYEQYF.

The CDR3 is CSVTGNEKLFF. The CDR3 region has the DNA TGCAGCGTAACAGGGAACGAAAAACTGTTTTTT. V gene TRBV29-1 combines with J gene TRBJ1-4, with D perhaps TRBD1 (6 bases). Germline V gene lookup returns CDR1 SQVTM and CDR2 ANQGSEA. With 6 bases removed from V and 8 bases from J, the gap between germline ends came to 10 bases. CDR3 length: 11 amino acids.

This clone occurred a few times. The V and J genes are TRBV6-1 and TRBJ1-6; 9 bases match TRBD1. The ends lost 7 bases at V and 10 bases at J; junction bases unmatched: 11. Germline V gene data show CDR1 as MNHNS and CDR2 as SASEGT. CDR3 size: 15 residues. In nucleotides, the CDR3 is TGTGCCAGCACCCCACCGGGACAGGGACGGTCACCCCTCCACTTT. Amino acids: CASTPPGQGRSPLHF.

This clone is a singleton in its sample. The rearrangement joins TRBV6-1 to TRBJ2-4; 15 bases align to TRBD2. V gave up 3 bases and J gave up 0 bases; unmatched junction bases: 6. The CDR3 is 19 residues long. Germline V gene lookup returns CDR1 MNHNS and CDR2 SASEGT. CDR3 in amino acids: CASSEWTSGGVVAKNIQYF. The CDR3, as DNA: TGTGCCAGCAGTGAGTGGACTAGCGGGGGGGTGGTAGCCAAAAACATTCAGTACTTC.

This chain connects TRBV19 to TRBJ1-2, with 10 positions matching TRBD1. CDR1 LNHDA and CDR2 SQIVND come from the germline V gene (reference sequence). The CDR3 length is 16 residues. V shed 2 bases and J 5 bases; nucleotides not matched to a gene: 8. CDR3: CASSIFWDRGHYGYTF. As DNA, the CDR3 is TGTGCCAGTAGTATATTCTGGGACAGGGGTCATTATGGCTACACCTTC.

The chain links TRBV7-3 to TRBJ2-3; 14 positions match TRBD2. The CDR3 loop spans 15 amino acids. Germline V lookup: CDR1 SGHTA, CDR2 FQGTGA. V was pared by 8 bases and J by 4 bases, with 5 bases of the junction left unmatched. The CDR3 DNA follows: TGTGCCAGCCGACTAGCGGGGGGGCCGCCAGATACGCAGTATTTT. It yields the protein CASRLAGGPPDTQYF.

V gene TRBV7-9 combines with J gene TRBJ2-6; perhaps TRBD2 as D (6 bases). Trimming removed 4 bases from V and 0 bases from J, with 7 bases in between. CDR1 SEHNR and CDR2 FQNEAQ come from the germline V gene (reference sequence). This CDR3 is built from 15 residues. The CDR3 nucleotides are TGTGCCAGCAGCTACGGGAGCTCTGGGGCCAACGTCCTGACTTTC. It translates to CASSYGSSGANVLTF. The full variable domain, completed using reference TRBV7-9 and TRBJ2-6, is DTGVSQNPRHKITKRGQNVTFRCDPISEHNRLYWYRQTLGQGPEFLTYFQNEAQLEKSRLLSDRFSAERPKGSFSTLEIQRTEQGDSAMYLCASSYGSSGANVLTFGAGSRLTVL.

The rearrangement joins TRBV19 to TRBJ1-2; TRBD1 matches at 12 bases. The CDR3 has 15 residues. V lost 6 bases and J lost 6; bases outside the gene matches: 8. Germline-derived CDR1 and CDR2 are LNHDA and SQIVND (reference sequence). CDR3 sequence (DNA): TGTGCCAGTAGCACTTCCGGGACAGGGGGCAATGGCTACACCTTC. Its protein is CASSTSGTGGNGYTF. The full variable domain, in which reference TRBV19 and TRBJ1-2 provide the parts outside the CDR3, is DGGITQSPKYLFRKEGQNVTLSCEQNLNHDAMYWYRQDPGQGLRLIYYSQIVNDFQKGDIAEGYSVSREKKESFPLTVTSAQKNPTAFYLCASSTSGTGGNGYTFGSGTRLTVV.

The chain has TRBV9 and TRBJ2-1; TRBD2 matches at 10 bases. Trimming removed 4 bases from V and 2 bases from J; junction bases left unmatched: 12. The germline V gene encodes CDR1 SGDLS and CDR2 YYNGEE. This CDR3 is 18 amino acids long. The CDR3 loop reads CASSLPVSGGPPYNEQFF. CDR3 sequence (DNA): TGTGCCAGCAGCCTCCCGGTTAGCGGGGGGCCCCCCTACAATGAGCAGTTCTTC.

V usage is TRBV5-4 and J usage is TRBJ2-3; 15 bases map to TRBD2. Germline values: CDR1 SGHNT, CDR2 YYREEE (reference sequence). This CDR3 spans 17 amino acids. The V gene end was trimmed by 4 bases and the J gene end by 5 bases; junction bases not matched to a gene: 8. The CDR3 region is CASSRGGLAGGQDTQYF. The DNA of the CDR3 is TGTGCCAGCAGCCGAGGTGGACTAGCGGGGGGGCAAGATACGCAGTATTTT.

The CDR3 DNA is TGTGCCAGCAGCTTCCTCAAGGACGGGACAGGGGTTCATGGCTACACCTTC. It is translated as CASSFLKDGTGVHGYTF. The chain recombines TRBV13 with TRBJ1-2; 10 positions match TRBD1. J was trimmed by 6 bases and V by 3 bases; bases with no gene match: 13. Germline values: CDR1 PRHDT, CDR2 FYEKMQ (reference sequence). CDR3 size: 17 residues.

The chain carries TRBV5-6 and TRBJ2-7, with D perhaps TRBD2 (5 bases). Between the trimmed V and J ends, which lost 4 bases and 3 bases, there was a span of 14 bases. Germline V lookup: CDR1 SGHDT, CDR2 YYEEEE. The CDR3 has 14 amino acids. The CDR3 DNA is TGTGCCAGCAGCGAGGGAACCCTTGTCTACGAGCAGTACTTC. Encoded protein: CASSEGTLVYEQYF.

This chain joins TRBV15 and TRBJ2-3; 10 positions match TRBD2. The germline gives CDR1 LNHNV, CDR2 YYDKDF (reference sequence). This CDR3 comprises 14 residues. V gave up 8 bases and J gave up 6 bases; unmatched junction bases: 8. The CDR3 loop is CATSSGGAKDTQYF. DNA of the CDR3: TGTGCCACCTCGAGCGGGGGGGCCAAGGATACGCAGTATTTT.

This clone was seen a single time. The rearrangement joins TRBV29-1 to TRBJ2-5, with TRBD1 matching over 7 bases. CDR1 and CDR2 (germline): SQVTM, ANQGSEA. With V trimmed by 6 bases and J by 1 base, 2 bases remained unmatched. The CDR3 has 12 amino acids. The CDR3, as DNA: TGCAGCGTCCGGGACAGCCAAGAGACCCAGTACTTC. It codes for CSVRDSQETQYF.

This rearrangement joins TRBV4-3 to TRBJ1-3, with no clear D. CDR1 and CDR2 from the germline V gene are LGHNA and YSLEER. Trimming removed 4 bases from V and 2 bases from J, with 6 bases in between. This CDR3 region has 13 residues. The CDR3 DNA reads TGCGCCAGCAGCCTAGATACTGGAAACACCATATATTTT. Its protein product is CASSLDTGNTIYF.

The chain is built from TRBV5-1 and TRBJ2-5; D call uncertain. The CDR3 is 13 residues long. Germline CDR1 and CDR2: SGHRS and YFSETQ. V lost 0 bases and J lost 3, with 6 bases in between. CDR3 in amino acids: CASSLAQKETQYF. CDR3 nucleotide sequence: TGCGCCAGCAGCTTGGCCCAGAAAGAGACCCAGTACTTC.

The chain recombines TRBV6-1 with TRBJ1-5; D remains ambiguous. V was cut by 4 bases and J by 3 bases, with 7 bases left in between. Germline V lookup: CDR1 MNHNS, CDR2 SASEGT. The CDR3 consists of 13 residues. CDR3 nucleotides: TGTGCCAGCAGTGGTATGTTCAATCAGCCCCAGCATTTT. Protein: CASSGMFNQPQHF.

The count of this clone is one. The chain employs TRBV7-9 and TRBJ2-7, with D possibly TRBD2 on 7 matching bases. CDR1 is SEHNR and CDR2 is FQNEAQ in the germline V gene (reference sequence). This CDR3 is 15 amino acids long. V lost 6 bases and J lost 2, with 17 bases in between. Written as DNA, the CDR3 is TGTGCCAGCAGTTTGCCGCGGGGGCCACCCTACGAGCAGTACTTC. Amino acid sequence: CASSLPRGPPYEQYF.

The CDR3 reads CASSARQGWGTDTQYF. CDR3 bases: TGTGCCAGCAGTGCGCGCCAGGGCTGGGGAACAGATACGCAGTATTTT. The chain couples TRBV28 to TRBJ2-3; D may be TRBD1 (5 bases). V was pared by 5 bases and J by 3 bases, with 18 bases between. Germline V gene sequence: CDR1 MDHEN, CDR2 SYDVKM. This CDR3 comprises 16 residues. Filled out from reference TRBV28 and TRBJ2-3, the complete variable domain reads DVKVTQSSRYLVKRTGEKVFLECVQDMDHENMFWYRQDPGLGLRLIYFSYDVKMKEKGDIPEGYSVSREKKERFSLILESASTNQTSMYLCASSARQGWGTDTQYFGPGTRLTVL.

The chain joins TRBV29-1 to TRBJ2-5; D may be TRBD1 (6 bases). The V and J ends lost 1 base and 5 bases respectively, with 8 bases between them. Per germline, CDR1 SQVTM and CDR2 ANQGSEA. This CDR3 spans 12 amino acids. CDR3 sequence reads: CSVEGGRETQYF. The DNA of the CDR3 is TGCAGCGTTGAAGGGGGGCGGGAGACCCAGTACTTC.

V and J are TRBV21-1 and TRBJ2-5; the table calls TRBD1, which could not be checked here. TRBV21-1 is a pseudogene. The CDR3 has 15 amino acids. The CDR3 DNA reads TGTGCCAGCAGCAAAGTCTGGCCGCAGCAAGAGACCCAGTACTTC. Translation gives CASSKVWPQQETQYF.

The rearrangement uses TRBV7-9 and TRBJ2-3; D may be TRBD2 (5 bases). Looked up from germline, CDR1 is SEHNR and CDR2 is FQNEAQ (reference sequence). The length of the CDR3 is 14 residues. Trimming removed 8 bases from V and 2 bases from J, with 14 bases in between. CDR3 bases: TGTGCCAGCCAAGAGAGGGCTTACACAGATACGCAGTATTTT. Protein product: CASQERAYTDTQYF.

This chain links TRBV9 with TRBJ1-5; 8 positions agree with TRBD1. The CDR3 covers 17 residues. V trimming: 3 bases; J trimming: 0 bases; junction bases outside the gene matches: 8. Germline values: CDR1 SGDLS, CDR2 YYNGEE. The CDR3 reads CASSETGDVYSNQPQHF. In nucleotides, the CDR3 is TGTGCCAGCAGCGAGACAGGGGATGTCTATAGCAATCAGCCCCAGCATTTT.

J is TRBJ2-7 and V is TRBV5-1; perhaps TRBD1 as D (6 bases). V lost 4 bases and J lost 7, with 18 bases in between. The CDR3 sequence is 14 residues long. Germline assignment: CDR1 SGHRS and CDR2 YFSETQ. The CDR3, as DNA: TGCGCCAGCAGCAAGATTCCGGGACAACCTGAGCAGTACTTC. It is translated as CASSKIPGQPEQYF.

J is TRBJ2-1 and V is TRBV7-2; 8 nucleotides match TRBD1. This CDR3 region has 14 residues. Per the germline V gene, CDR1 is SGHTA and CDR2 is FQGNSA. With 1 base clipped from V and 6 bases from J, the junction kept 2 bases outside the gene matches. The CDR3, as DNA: TGTGCCAGCAGCTTAGTAGACAGGGGCAATGAGCAGTTCTTC. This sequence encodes CASSLVDRGNEQFF.